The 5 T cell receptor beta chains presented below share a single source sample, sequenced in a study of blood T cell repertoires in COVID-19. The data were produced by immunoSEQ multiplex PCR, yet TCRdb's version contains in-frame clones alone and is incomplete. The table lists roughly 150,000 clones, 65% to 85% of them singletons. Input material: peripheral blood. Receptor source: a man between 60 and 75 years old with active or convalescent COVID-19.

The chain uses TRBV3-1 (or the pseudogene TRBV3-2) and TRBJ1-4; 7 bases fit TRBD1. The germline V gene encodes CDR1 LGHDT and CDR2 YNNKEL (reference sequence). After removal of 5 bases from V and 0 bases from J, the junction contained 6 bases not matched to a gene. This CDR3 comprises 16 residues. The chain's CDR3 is CASSTDRLATNEKLFF. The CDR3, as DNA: TGTGCCAGCAGCACGGACAGGCTTGCAACTAATGAAAAACTGTTTTTT.

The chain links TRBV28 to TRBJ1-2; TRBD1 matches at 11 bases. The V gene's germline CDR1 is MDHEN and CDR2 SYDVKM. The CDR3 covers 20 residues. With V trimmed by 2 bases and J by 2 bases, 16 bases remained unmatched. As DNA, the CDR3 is TGTGCCAGCAGTTTAAACGGGGATGGAAGGACAGGGGGCGCGAACTATGGCTACACCTTC. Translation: CASSLNGDGRTGGANYGYTF.

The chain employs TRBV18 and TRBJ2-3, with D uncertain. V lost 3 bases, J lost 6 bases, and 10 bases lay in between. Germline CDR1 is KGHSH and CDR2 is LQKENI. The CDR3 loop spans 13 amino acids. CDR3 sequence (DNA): TGTGCCAGCTCACCTACCGAGGCGGATACGCAGTATTTT. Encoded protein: CASSPTEADTQYF.

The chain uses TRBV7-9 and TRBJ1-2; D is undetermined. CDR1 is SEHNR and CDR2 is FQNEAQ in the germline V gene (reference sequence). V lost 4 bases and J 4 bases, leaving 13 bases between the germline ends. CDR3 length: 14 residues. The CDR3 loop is CASSSLEVGYGYTF. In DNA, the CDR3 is TGTGCCAGCAGCTCACTAGAAGTGGGCTATGGCTACACCTTC.

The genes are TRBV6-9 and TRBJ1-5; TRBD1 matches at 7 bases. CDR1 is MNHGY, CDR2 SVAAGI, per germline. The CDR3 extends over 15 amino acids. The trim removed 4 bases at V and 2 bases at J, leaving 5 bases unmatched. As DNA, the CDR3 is TGTGCCAGCAGTTGGTACAGGGGACGCAATCAGCCCCAGCATTTT. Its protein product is CASSWYRGRNQPQHF.